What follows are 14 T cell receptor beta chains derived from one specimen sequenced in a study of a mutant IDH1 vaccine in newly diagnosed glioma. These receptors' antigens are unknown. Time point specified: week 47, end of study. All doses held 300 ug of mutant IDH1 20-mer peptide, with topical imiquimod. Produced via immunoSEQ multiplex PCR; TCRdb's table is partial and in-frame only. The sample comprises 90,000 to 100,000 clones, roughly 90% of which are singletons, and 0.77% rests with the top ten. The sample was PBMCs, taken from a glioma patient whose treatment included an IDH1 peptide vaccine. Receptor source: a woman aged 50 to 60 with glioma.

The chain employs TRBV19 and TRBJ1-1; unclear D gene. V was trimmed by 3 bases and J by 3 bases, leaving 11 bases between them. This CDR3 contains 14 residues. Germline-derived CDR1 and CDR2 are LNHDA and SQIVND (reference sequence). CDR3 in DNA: TGTGCCAGTAGTATTGGACCGAGGGACACTGAAGCTTTCTTT. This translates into CASSIGPRDTEAFF.

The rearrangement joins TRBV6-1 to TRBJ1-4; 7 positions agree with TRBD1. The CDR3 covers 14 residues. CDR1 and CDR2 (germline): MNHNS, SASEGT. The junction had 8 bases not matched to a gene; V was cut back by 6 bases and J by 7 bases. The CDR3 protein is CASSATGYTEKLFF. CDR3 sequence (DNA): TGTGCCAGCAGCGCGACAGGGTATACTGAAAAACTGTTTTTT.

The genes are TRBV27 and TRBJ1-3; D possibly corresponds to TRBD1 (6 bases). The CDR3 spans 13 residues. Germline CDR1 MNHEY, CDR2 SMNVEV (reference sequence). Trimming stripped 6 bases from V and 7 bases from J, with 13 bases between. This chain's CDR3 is CASRSIGGNTIYF. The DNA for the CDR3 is TGTGCCAGCAGATCGATAGGGGGGAACACCATATATTTT.

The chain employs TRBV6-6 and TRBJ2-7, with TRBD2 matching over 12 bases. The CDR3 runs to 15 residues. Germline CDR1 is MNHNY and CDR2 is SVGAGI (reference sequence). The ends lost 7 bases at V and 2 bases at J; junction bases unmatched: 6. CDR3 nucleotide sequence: TGTGCCAGCAACGAGAGGACTAGCGGGGCCTACGAGCAGTACTTC. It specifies CASNERTSGAYEQYF.

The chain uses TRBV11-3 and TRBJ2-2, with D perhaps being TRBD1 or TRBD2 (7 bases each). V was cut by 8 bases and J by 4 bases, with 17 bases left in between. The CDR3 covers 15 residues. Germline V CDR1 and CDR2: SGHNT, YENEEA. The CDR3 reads CASGTTGRGTGELFF. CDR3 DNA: TGTGCCAGCGGCACGACAGGGAGGGGCACCGGGGAGCTGTTTTTT.

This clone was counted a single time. The CDR3 DNA reads as TGTGCCAGCACTCTACAGGGTGAAAAACTGTTTTTT. Its translation: CASTLQGEKLFF. The chain carries TRBV6-5 and TRBJ1-4; D is perhaps TRBD1 (6 bases). Per the germline V gene, CDR1 is MNHEY and CDR2 is SVGAGI. Trimming cost V 7 bases and J 7 bases, with 10 bases left between them. The CDR3 has 12 amino acids.

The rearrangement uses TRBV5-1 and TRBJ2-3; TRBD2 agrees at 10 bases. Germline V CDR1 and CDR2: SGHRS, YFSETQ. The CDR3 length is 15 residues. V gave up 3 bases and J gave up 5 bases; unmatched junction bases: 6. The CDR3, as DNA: TGCGCCAGCAGCTCTACCAGCGGGGGGGTAGATACGCAGTATTTT. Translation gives CASSSTSGGVDTQYF.

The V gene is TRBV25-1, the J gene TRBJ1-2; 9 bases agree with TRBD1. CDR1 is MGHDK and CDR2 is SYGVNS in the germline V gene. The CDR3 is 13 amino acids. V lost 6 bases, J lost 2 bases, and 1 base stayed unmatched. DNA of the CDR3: TGTGCCAGCAGACAGGGGGCGAACTATGGCTACACCTTC. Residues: CASRQGANYGYTF.

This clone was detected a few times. CDR3 amino acids: CASRRGGRSQETQYF. The CDR3 DNA reads TGTGCCAGCAGAAGAGGTGGGAGGAGCCAAGAGACCCAGTACTTC. V gene TRBV27 combines with J gene TRBJ2-5, with a possible D match to TRBD2 (6 bases). Per germline, CDR1 MNHEY and CDR2 SMNVEV (reference sequence). The CDR3 sequence is 15 residues long. Trimming stripped 6 bases from V and 1 base from J, with 15 bases between.

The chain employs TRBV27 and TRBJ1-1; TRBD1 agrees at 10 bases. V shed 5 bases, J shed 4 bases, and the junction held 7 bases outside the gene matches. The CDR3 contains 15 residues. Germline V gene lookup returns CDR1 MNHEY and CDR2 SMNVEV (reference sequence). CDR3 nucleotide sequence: TGTGCCAGCAGTCCGACAGGGGGCGCCGGCACTGAAGCTTTCTTT. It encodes CASSPTGGAGTEAFF.

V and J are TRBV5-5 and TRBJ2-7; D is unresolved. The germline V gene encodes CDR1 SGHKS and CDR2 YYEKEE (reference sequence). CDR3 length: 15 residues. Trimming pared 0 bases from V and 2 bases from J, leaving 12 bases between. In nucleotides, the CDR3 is TGTGCCAGCAGCTTGGTAGGGAACGCTGCCTACGAGCAGTACTTC. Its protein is CASSLVGNAAYEQYF. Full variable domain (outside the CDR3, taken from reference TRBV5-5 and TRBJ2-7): DAGVTQSPTHLIKTRGQQVTLRCSPISGHKSVSWYQQVLGQGPQFIFQYYEKEERGRGNFPDRFSARQFPNYSSELNVNALLLGDSALYLCASSLVGNAAYEQYFGPGTRLTVT.

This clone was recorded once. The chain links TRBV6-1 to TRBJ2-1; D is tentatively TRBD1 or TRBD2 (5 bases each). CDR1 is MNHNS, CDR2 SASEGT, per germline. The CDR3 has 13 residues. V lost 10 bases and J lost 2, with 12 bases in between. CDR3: CATNRDAYNEQFF. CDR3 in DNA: TGTGCCACAAACCGGGACGCCTACAATGAGCAGTTCTTC.

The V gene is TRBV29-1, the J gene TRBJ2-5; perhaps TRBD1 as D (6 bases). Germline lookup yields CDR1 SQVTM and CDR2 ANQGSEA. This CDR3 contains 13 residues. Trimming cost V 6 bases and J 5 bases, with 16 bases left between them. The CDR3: CSVAHRVGETQYF. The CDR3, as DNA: TGCAGCGTGGCCCACAGGGTTGGGGAGACCCAGTACTTC.

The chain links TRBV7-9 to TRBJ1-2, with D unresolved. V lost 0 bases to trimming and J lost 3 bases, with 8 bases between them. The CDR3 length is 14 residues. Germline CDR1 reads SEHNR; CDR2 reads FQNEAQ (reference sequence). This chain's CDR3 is CASSLAGRHYGYTF. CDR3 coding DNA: TGTGCCAGCAGCTTAGCAGGCCGACACTATGGCTACACCTTC. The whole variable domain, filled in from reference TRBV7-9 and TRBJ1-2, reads DTGVSQNPRHKITKRGQNVTFRCDPISEHNRLYWYRQTLGQGPEFLTYFQNEAQLEKSRLLSDRFSAERPKGSFSTLEIQRTEQGDSAMYLCASSLAGRHYGYTFGSGTRLTVV.